This TCR beta chain was sequenced in a study of CXCR3-negative and CXCR3-positive naive CD8 T cells. Preparation of TRB cDNA libraries relied on 5' RACE carrying UMI labels. TCRdb re-analyzed the 5' RACE reads; it lists each CDR3 protein once, without DNA. The sample holds roughly 56,000 distinct CDR3 sequences. Study-wide results and caveats: Because surface CD5 did not distinguish the naive subsets, TCR strength was inferred from TRB CDR3 properties. In cryopreserved cells, CXCR3 expression partially decreased, and fresh PBMCs were used in most assays.

About this clonotype: Its specificity is unknown.

CDR3 length equals 11 residues. The genes are TRBV12-3 or TRBV12-4 and TRBJ2-1. Sequencing was done on a sample of naive CXCR3- CD8+ T cells from blood. Subset defined: CD45RO-CCR7+CD27+CD95- naive CD8+ T cells lacking CXCR3 (TNR3-). The receptor's source is a human donor in good health. Some clones in this sample may be carry-over from other donors' samples. The CDR3 loop reads CVSSLSSEQFF.